Listed below are T cell receptor beta chains from one sample, sequenced in a study of blood T cell repertoires in COVID-19. Generated by immunoSEQ multiplex PCR, the TCRdb table keeps only in-frame clones and is missing some. Counted here are approximately 200,000 clones, about 90% occurring once; the ten biggest clones make up about 1.2%. Sample: PBMCs or T cells enriched from blood (not recorded which). The receptors stem from a young man who had recovered from COVID-19. Both conserved end residues are part of each CDR3. A D gene is named only where the DNA matches it firmly. Some rows have no size entry. The others give once, few or many, or a class for an expanded clone.

abundance: .
len: 15
d_gene: TRBD2
j_gene: TRBJ2-7
v_gene: TRBV5-1
CDR3nt: TGCGCCAGCAGCTTGGCATTAGCGGGAGTTTACGAGCAGTACTTC
CDR3aa: CASSLALAGVYEQYF

abundance: .
len: 16
d_gene: .
j_gene: TRBJ2-7
v_gene: TRBV18
CDR3nt: TGTGCCAGCTCACCCACCTGGGGGCGGGGGACCTACGAGCAGTACTTC
CDR3aa: CASSPTWGRGTYEQYF

abundance: .
len: 13
d_gene: TRBD1
j_gene: TRBJ1-4
v_gene: TRBV25-1
CDR3nt: TGTGCCAGCAGTGGCAGGGGGCGTGAAAAACTGTTTTTT
CDR3aa: CASSGRGREKLFF

abundance: .
len: 15
d_gene: TRBD2
j_gene: TRBJ2-5
v_gene: TRBV9
CDR3nt: TGTGCCAGCAGCGTAGGTAGCGGGGGTGGAGAGACCCAGTACTTC
CDR3aa: CASSVGSGGGETQYF

abundance: once
len: 13
d_gene: .
j_gene: TRBJ1-4
v_gene: TRBV5-1
CDR3nt: TGCGCCAGCAGCCCAAGGACTGGTGAAAAACTGTTTTTT
CDR3aa: CASSPRTGEKLFF

abundance: .
len: 19
d_gene: .
j_gene: TRBJ2-3
v_gene: TRBV4-1
CDR3nt: TGCGCCAGCAGCCAAGTCTTTCCTGCGGCAGATCCTAGCACAGATACGCAGTATTTT
CDR3aa: CASSQVFPAADPSTDTQYF

abundance: few
len: 16
d_gene: TRBD2
j_gene: TRBJ2-1
v_gene: TRBV5-1
CDR3nt: TGCGCCAGCAGCCTGACTAGCGGGAGGCCCCACAATGAGCAGTTCTTC
CDR3aa: CASSLTSGRPHNEQFF

abundance: .
len: 15
d_gene: TRBD2
j_gene: TRBJ2-5
v_gene: TRBV11-2
CDR3nt: TGTGCCAGCAGCTTAGCCTCTAGCGGGAGAGAGACCCAGTACTTC
CDR3aa: CASSLASSGRETQYF

abundance: once
len: 15
d_gene: .
j_gene: TRBJ1-2
v_gene: TRBV6-6
CDR3nt: TGTGCCAGCAGACCCCCCGGGGTTACCCTTTATGGCTACACCTTC
CDR3aa: CASRPPGVTLYGYTF

abundance: .
len: 15
d_gene: .
j_gene: TRBJ2-2
v_gene: TRBV5-1
CDR3nt: TGCGCCAGCAGCTTGGCCTTTACGGGGACCGGGGAGCTGTTTTTT
CDR3aa: CASSLAFTGTGELFF

abundance: .
len: 12
d_gene: .
j_gene: TRBJ2-1
v_gene: TRBV30
CDR3nt: TGTGCCTGGAGTGTACTCATCTGGGAGCAGTTCTTC
CDR3aa: CAWSVLIWEQFF

abundance: .
len: 16
d_gene: .
j_gene: TRBJ1-5
v_gene: TRBV28
CDR3nt: TGTGCCAGCAGTTTAGGAGAACTGCAGACGTGGTGGCCCCAGCATTTT
CDR3aa: CASSLGELQTWWPQHF

abundance: .
len: 17
d_gene: TRBD2
j_gene: TRBJ2-2
v_gene: TRBV7-9
CDR3nt: TGTGCCAGCAGCCGACGTACTAGCGGGAAAAACACCGGGGAGCTGTTTTTT
CDR3aa: CASSRRTSGKNTGELFF

abundance: .
len: 14
d_gene: .
j_gene: TRBJ2-5
v_gene: TRBV29-1
CDR3nt: TGCAGCGTTCTTAAGTGGACAGTCGAAGAGACCCAGTACTTC
CDR3aa: CSVLKWTVEETQYF

abundance: .
len: 13
d_gene: .
j_gene: TRBJ1-2
v_gene: TRBV24-1
CDR3nt: TGTGCCACCAGTGATACGAGTAACTATGGCTACACCTTC
CDR3aa: CATSDTSNYGYTF

abundance: .
len: 16
d_gene: .
j_gene: TRBJ1-5
v_gene: TRBV28
CDR3nt: TGTGCCAGCAGTCCCACACAGGGAATATCATTTCAGCCCCAGCATTTT
CDR3aa: CASSPTQGISFQPQHF

abundance: .
len: 17
d_gene: TRBD1
j_gene: TRBJ2-5
v_gene: TRBV18
CDR3nt: TGTGCCAGCTCAGCCGACAGGGGCAATTCGCTACGAGAGACCCAGTACTTC
CDR3aa: CASSADRGNSLRETQYF

abundance: .
len: 13
d_gene: .
j_gene: TRBJ2-3
v_gene: TRBV15
CDR3nt: TGTGCCACCTTGACAGCCAACACAGATACGCAGTATTTT
CDR3aa: CATLTANTDTQYF

abundance: .
len: 14
d_gene: TRBD2
j_gene: TRBJ2-7
v_gene: TRBV28
CDR3nt: TGTGCCAGCAGGTGGACTAGCGGTACCTACGAGCAGTACTTC
CDR3aa: CASRWTSGTYEQYF

abundance: .
len: 14
d_gene: TRBD1
j_gene: TRBJ1-3
v_gene: TRBV6-5
CDR3nt: TGTGCCAGCAGGGGAGGGACAGCGGGAGACACCATATATTTT
CDR3aa: CASRGGTAGDTIYF

abundance: .
len: 14
d_gene: TRBD2
j_gene: TRBJ2-1
v_gene: TRBV27
CDR3nt: TGTGCCAGCAGACTAGCGAGCTCCTACAATGAGCAGTTCTTC
CDR3aa: CASRLASSYNEQFF

abundance: .
len: 17
d_gene: TRBD2
j_gene: TRBJ2-5
v_gene: TRBV24-1
CDR3nt: TGTGCCACCAGTGATCGACGACTAGCGGGGGGGCAAGAGACCCAGTACTTC
CDR3aa: CATSDRRLAGGQETQYF

abundance: once
len: 14
d_gene: TRBD2
j_gene: TRBJ2-2
v_gene: TRBV5-4
CDR3nt: TGTGCCAGCAGGACCAGGACTAGCGGCGGGGAGCTGTTTTTT
CDR3aa: CASRTRTSGGELFF

abundance: .
len: 15
d_gene: TRBD1
j_gene: TRBJ1-6
v_gene: TRBV25-1
CDR3nt: TGTGCCAGCAGTGAATTCGTCAGGGGGAACTCACCCCTCCACTTT
CDR3aa: CASSEFVRGNSPLHF

abundance: .
len: 15
d_gene: .
j_gene: TRBJ1-2
v_gene: TRBV2
CDR3nt: TGTGCCAGCAGCCCCCCGGACACAGAGAACTATGGCTACACCTTC
CDR3aa: CASSPPDTENYGYTF

abundance: once
len: 19
d_gene: TRBD2
j_gene: TRBJ2-7
v_gene: TRBV5-1
CDR3nt: TGCGCCAGCAGCTTGGGGACTAGCGGGAGGAAATGGCTTAGCTACGAGCAGTACTTC
CDR3aa: CASSLGTSGRKWLSYEQYF

abundance: .
len: 15
d_gene: TRBD1
j_gene: TRBJ1-4
v_gene: TRBV5-1
CDR3nt: TGCGCCAGCAGCTTGGAGGGGACAGGGGGTGAAAAACTGTTTTTT
CDR3aa: CASSLEGTGGEKLFF

abundance: .
len: 14
d_gene: .
j_gene: TRBJ2-7
v_gene: TRBV5-1
CDR3nt: TGCGCCAGCAGCGTGGGACAAGGTGGCTACGAGCAGTACTTC
CDR3aa: CASSVGQGGYEQYF

abundance: .
len: 13
d_gene: .
j_gene: TRBJ1-2
v_gene: TRBV10-3
CDR3nt: TGTGCCAGTCAAGGCGGGGTAGAGTATGGCTACACCTTC
CDR3aa: CASQGGVEYGYTF

abundance: .
len: 15
d_gene: .
j_gene: TRBJ2-7
v_gene: TRBV29-1
CDR3nt: TGCAGCGTTGTGGTCGGGGGAAATTCCCTCACCGAGCAGTACTTC
CDR3aa: CSVVVGGNSLTEQYF

abundance: .
len: 14
d_gene: TRBD1
j_gene: TRBJ1-2
v_gene: TRBV7-2
CDR3nt: TGTGCCAGCAGCTTACGGGGGACAGAGTATGGCTACACCTTC
CDR3aa: CASSLRGTEYGYTF

abundance: .
len: 14
d_gene: TRBD1
j_gene: TRBJ1-1
v_gene: TRBV29-1
CDR3nt: TGCAGCGCTCAAGACAGGGAGGTGAACACTGAAGCTTTCTTT
CDR3aa: CSAQDREVNTEAFF

abundance: .
len: 15
d_gene: .
j_gene: TRBJ1-1
v_gene: TRBV28
CDR3nt: TGTGCCAGCAGTTTGTGGGGAGGTGAGAACACTGAAGCTTTCTTT
CDR3aa: CASSLWGGENTEAFF

abundance: .
len: 13
d_gene: TRBD1
j_gene: TRBJ1-5
v_gene: TRBV29-1
CDR3nt: TGCAGCGTCCGACAGGGACCGAATCAGCCCCAGCATTTT
CDR3aa: CSVRQGPNQPQHF

abundance: once
len: 12
d_gene: .
j_gene: TRBJ1-3
v_gene: TRBV2
CDR3nt: TGTGCCAGCTCACTATCTGGAAACACCATATATTTT
CDR3aa: CASSLSGNTIYF

abundance: .
len: 21
d_gene: TRBD1
j_gene: TRBJ1-5
v_gene: TRBV4-1
CDR3nt: TGCGCCAGCAGCCAAGTGGGACTTGGACAGGGGATGGATTATAGCAATCAGCCCCAGCATTTT
CDR3aa: CASSQVGLGQGMDYSNQPQHF

abundance: .
len: 15
d_gene: TRBD1
j_gene: TRBJ1-1
v_gene: TRBV6-5
CDR3nt: TGTGCCAGCAGTTACTCCTGGACAGGGGGCACTGAAGCTTTCTTT
CDR3aa: CASSYSWTGGTEAFF

abundance: .
len: 16
d_gene: TRBD2
j_gene: TRBJ2-1
v_gene: TRBV27
CDR3nt: TGTGCCAGCAGTCCCCGGACTAGCGGGAGTTCGAATGAGCAGTTCTTC
CDR3aa: CASSPRTSGSSNEQFF

abundance: .
len: 14
d_gene: .
j_gene: TRBJ2-7
v_gene: TRBV11-2
CDR3nt: TGTGCCAGCAGGGAACAGGGAGCTTCCTACGAGCAGTACTTC
CDR3aa: CASREQGASYEQYF

abundance: .
len: 13
d_gene: .
j_gene: TRBJ2-7
v_gene: TRBV6-5
CDR3nt: TGTGCCAGCAGCGTTGGTCGCGCCTACGAGCAGTACTTC
CDR3aa: CASSVGRAYEQYF

abundance: .
len: 17
d_gene: .
j_gene: TRBJ2-5
v_gene: TRBV27
CDR3nt: TGTGCCAGCAGTTTATCCCTTTTTGGCAGGGGAAAAGAGACCCAGTACTTC
CDR3aa: CASSLSLFGRGKETQYF

abundance: .
len: 16
d_gene: TRBD2
j_gene: TRBJ2-5
v_gene: TRBV28
CDR3nt: TGTGCCAGCAGTCACCCTCAAGCGGGAGGGACAGGGACCCAGTACTTC
CDR3aa: CASSHPQAGGTGTQYF

abundance: .
len: 15
d_gene: .
j_gene: TRBJ1-2
v_gene: TRBV2
CDR3nt: TGTGCCAGCAGGACCGGCAAAGGGGCGCGGAATGGCTACACCTTC
CDR3aa: CASRTGKGARNGYTF

abundance: .
len: 16
d_gene: .
j_gene: TRBJ2-3
v_gene: TRBV7-2
CDR3nt: TGTGCCAGCAGCTTAGCGGCGGACTGGTTCACAGATACGCAGTATTTT
CDR3aa: CASSLAADWFTDTQYF

abundance: once
len: 14
d_gene: .
j_gene: TRBJ1-3
v_gene: TRBV5-1
CDR3nt: TGCGCCAGCAGCCCGGACAGTCGGGGAAACACCATATATTTT
CDR3aa: CASSPDSRGNTIYF

abundance: .
len: 14
d_gene: TRBD2
j_gene: TRBJ2-7
v_gene: TRBV7-9
CDR3nt: TGTGCCAGCAGCTTTAGCGGGAGACCCTACGAGCAGTACTTC
CDR3aa: CASSFSGRPYEQYF

abundance: .
len: 16
d_gene: .
j_gene: TRBJ1-4
v_gene: TRBV27
CDR3nt: TGTGCCAGCAGTTTTATTCGGGGGGCAACTAATGAAAAACTGTTTTTT
CDR3aa: CASSFIRGATNEKLFF

abundance: .
len: 14
d_gene: TRBD2
j_gene: TRBJ2-7
v_gene: TRBV6-6
CDR3nt: TGTGCCAGCAGCTTTAGCGGGGGTCCAGACGAGCAGTACTTC
CDR3aa: CASSFSGGPDEQYF